This T cell receptor (beta chain) emerged from a study of T cells after yellow fever vaccination. Study summary: Low-cell-number fractions were prepared with SMART-Seq v4 Ultra Low Input.

The study made its TCR cDNA through 5'RACE template switching. That step introduced a universal primer site along with UMIs. TCRdb called the 5' RACE reads again in MiXCR, with one record for every CDR3 protein. In the table there are tens of thousands of distinct CDR3 sequences, less than 5.5% of which are singletons. Study-level points and caveats: The secondary response showed a weaker magnitude and a faster peak, day 5 versus 15. Overlap between CD4 and CD8 compartments was detected for a small share of clonotypes.

This clonotype was found many times. Sequencing was performed on PBMCs, either bulk or a sorted T-cell subset (CD4+, CD8+, memory, or dextramer-sorted; not recorded which), taken around 45 days after the first yellow fever vaccination. The receptor was isolated from a man aged 18 to 35 who received the YFV17D yellow fever vaccine.

The CDR3 loop reads CASSPGTINEQFF. CDR3 nucleotides: TGTGCCAGCAGCCCTGGGACAATCAATGAGCAGTTCTTC. The V and J genes are TRBV12-3 or TRBV12-4 and TRBJ2-1; the D gene is possibly TRBD1 (6 bases). V was pared by 6 bases and J by 6 bases, with 12 bases between. The CDR3 has 13 residues.